These T cell receptor beta chains were read from a single sample in a study of vaccination and CD4 T cells after COVID-19. TCRdb re-called the PCR reads through MiXCR, storing one row per CDR3 protein. This table holds about 11,000 distinct CDR3 sequences, around three quarters found once. Their target antigens are unknown. Material: CD4+ T cells from blood, cultured in vitro. The origin of the receptors is a human donor who had recovered from COVID-19. Both conserved end residues are part of each CDR3. Each record gives: clone size, D gene, J gene, V gene, CDR3 DNA, CDR3 protein. The D gene is left open where the match is weak. Clone sizes are given selectively: once, few, many, or a class where the clone is expanded.

clone_size: few; d_call: NA; j_call: TRBJ2-7; v_call: TRBV9; cdr3_nt: TGTGCCAGCAGCCCGTCACCGTCGGAGGAGCAGTACTTC; cdr3_aa: CASSPSPSEEQYF
clone_size: NA; d_call: NA; j_call: TRBJ1-2; v_call: TRBV20-1; cdr3_nt: TGCAGTGCTGATCGACAGGACCACTATGGCTACACCTTC; cdr3_aa: CSADRQDHYGYTF
clone_size: NA; d_call: NA; j_call: TRBJ2-7; v_call: TRBV20-1; cdr3_nt: TGCAGTGCTAGAGGCGTCGCGTACGAGCAGTACTTC; cdr3_aa: CSARGVAYEQYF
clone_size: few; d_call: NA; j_call: TRBJ1-2; v_call: TRBV19; cdr3_nt: TGTGCCAGTAGTACACAGGGAGACTATGGCTACACCTTC; cdr3_aa: CASSTQGDYGYTF
clone_size: NA; d_call: NA; j_call: TRBJ2-1; v_call: TRBV20-1; cdr3_nt: TGCAGTGCTCTCGGACTCAATGAGCAGTTCTTC; cdr3_aa: CSALGLNEQFF
clone_size: NA; d_call: NA; j_call: TRBJ1-5; v_call: TRBV6-5; cdr3_nt: TGTGCCAGCAGTTACGGGGGATATAGCAATCAGCCCCAGCATTTT; cdr3_aa: CASSYGGYSNQPQHF
clone_size: NA; d_call: TRBD1; j_call: TRBJ2-7; v_call: TRBV30; cdr3_nt: TGTGCCTGGAGACTAAACAGGGGGCCCTACGAGCAGTACTTC; cdr3_aa: CAWRLNRGPYEQYF
clone_size: NA; d_call: NA; j_call: TRBJ1-2; v_call: TRBV5-4; cdr3_nt: TGTGCCAGCGGTTACCCTGATGGGGGAAACTATGGCTACACCTTC; cdr3_aa: CASGYPDGGNYGYTF
clone_size: NA; d_call: TRBD1; j_call: TRBJ1-5; v_call: TRBV6-1; cdr3_nt: TGTGCCAGCAGTGGACAGGGATTTAGCAATCAGCCCCAGCATTTT; cdr3_aa: CASSGQGFSNQPQHF
clone_size: NA; d_call: TRBD2; j_call: TRBJ2-5; v_call: TRBV12-3/TRBV12-4; cdr3_nt: TGTGCCAGCAGCCACCGGGGGGTGAAGGAGACCCAGTACTTC; cdr3_aa: CASSHRGVKETQYF
clone_size: NA; d_call: TRBD2; j_call: TRBJ2-5; v_call: TRBV24-1; cdr3_nt: TGTGCCACCAGTGAGGGGGGTTTAGCGGGAGGGCGTGAGACCCAGTACTTC; cdr3_aa: CATSEGGLAGGRETQYF
clone_size: NA; d_call: TRBD2; j_call: TRBJ2-7; v_call: TRBV28; cdr3_nt: TGTGCCAGCAGCCTACCTAGCGGGTCATTCTACGAGCAGTACTTC; cdr3_aa: CASSLPSGSFYEQYF
clone_size: few; d_call: TRBD1; j_call: TRBJ2-5; v_call: TRBV2; cdr3_nt: TGTGCCAGCAGTGAACCCAGACAGGGGGAGACCCAGTACTTC; cdr3_aa: CASSEPRQGETQYF
clone_size: NA; d_call: TRBD1; j_call: TRBJ2-1; v_call: TRBV7-9; cdr3_nt: TGTGCCAGCCCCATCCAGGGGACAGACAGTTACAATGAGCAGTTCTTC; cdr3_aa: CASPIQGTDSYNEQFF
clone_size: NA; d_call: NA; j_call: TRBJ2-2; v_call: TRBV12-3/TRBV12-4; cdr3_nt: TGTGCCAGCAGACCACCCGGCGGGGAGCTGTTTTTT; cdr3_aa: CASRPPGGELFF
clone_size: NA; d_call: NA; j_call: TRBJ2-2; v_call: TRBV11-2; cdr3_nt: TGTGCCAGCAGCGCGGTAGAGGGGAACACCGGGGAGCTGTTTTTT; cdr3_aa: CASSAVEGNTGELFF
clone_size: few; d_call: NA; j_call: TRBJ2-5; v_call: TRBV12-3/TRBV12-4; cdr3_nt: TGTGCCAGCCTCAGGGATGGGGAGACCCAGTACTTC; cdr3_aa: CASLRDGETQYF
clone_size: NA; d_call: NA; j_call: TRBJ1-2; v_call: TRBV19; cdr3_nt: TGTGCCAGTAGTATGAGGGGTAGTCTCGGCTACGCCTTC; cdr3_aa: CASSMRGSLGYAF